These 7 T cell receptor beta chains were all obtained from the same sample, sequenced in a study of cytomegalovirus exposure and HLA in healthy donors. This PCR relied on a set of 60 Vbeta primers and 13 Jbeta primers. Sequencing used immunoSEQ multiplex PCR; TCRdb keeps in-frame clones, though not all of them. There are some 150,000 clones in the sample; about 73% occur only once, and 3% lies in the top ten. Sequencing input: PBMCs. The receptors shown here come from a man in his forties or fifties in good health and CMV-seropositive.

This chain links TRBV5-5 with TRBJ1-5, with 7 nucleotides matching TRBD1. CDR1 and CDR2 from the germline V gene are SGHKS and YYEKEE (reference sequence). The CDR3 consists of 14 residues. The junction had 6 bases not matched to a gene; V was cut back by 4 bases and J by 5 bases. CDR3 loop: CASSPSDRDQPQHF. DNA of the CDR3: TGTGCCAGCAGCCCTTCTGACAGGGATCAGCCCCAGCATTTT.

The chain is built from TRBV6-1 and TRBJ2-5; D remains unclear. Germline V gives CDR1 MNHNS, CDR2 SASEGT. Between the trimmed V and J ends, which lost 6 bases and 5 bases, there was a span of 13 bases. The CDR3 loop spans 13 amino acids. CDR3 coding DNA: TGTGCCAGCAGCCAGAATGCCGGGGAGACCCAGTACTTC. Residues: CASSQNAGETQYF.

This clone was seen a few times. The DNA for the CDR3 is TGTGCCAGCAGTCCTAATAACTATGGCTACACCTTC. Its protein product is CASSPNNYGYTF. The V call is TRBV28, the J call TRBJ1-2; D unresolved. Germline V gene lookup returns CDR1 MDHEN and CDR2 SYDVKM. V lost 5 bases to trimming and J lost 1 base, with 5 bases between them. The CDR3 consists of 12 residues.

DNA of the CDR3: TGTGCCAGCAGCCAGACAGGGGCGCGTCAGCCCCAGCATTTT. As protein: CASSQTGARQPQHF. V gene TRBV4-2 combines with J gene TRBJ1-5; 8 bases line up with TRBD1. This CDR3 has 14 amino acids. After removal of 3 bases from V and 6 bases from J, the junction contained 4 bases not matched to a gene. The V gene's germline CDR1 is LGHNA and CDR2 YNFKEQ.

The chain has TRBV7-9 and TRBJ2-5, with D uncertain. V was pared by 3 bases and J by 4 bases, with 6 bases between. The CDR3 totals 12 residues. Germline CDR1 reads SEHNR; CDR2 reads FQNEAQ (reference sequence). The CDR3 nucleotides read TGTGCCAGCAGCTTTCCAGGAGAGACCCAGTACTTC. This sequence encodes CASSFPGETQYF.

This chain connects TRBV7-9 to TRBJ2-7; TRBD2 agrees at 12 bases. The germline gives CDR1 SEHNR, CDR2 FQNEAQ (reference sequence). The CDR3 extends over 18 amino acids. The V and J ends lost 5 bases and 0 bases, in that order; junction bases with no gene match: 11. CDR3 sequence (DNA): TGTGCCAGCAGCCCCCGACGGGCTAGCGGGAGGGTCTCCTACGAGCAGTACTTC. Translated, it gives CASSPRRASGRVSYEQYF.

The rearrangement joins TRBV7-2 to TRBJ2-5, with 12 positions matching TRBD2. The DNA end is more similar to TRBJ2-7, so the J call may be wrong. CDR1 is SGHTA and CDR2 is FQGNSA in the germline V gene. This CDR3 has 19 amino acids. Here the CDR3 DNA reads TGTGCCAGCAGCTTAGATCCCCTACTAGCGGGAGGAACCCCCTACGAGCAGTACTTC. Translating gives CASSLDPLLAGGTPYEQYF.